Below are 10 T cell receptor beta chains sequenced from a single sample in a study of post-analysis software for immune sequencing data. Unique-molecular-identifier-tagged TCR beta cDNA libraries were used. TCRdb analysed the PCR reads with MiXCR anew, one entry per CDR3 protein. The table shows 150,000 to 200,000 distinct CDR3 sequences, with roughly 30% occurring only once. Study observations and caveats: In patients, five or six TRBV segments were more frequent than in controls, with TRBV5-6, TRBV5-1 and TRBV20-1 among them.

Their target antigens are unknown. The specimen sequenced was blood. Source of these receptors: a girl aged 5 to 17 with multiple sclerosis.

The CDR3 region is CASSEGFRRDRETQYF. The CDR3, as DNA: TGTGCCAGCAGTGAAGGTTTCAGGAGGGATAGAGAGACCCAGTACTTC. The chain combines TRBV6-1 with TRBJ2-5; weak D call: TRBD2 (6 bases). CDR3 length: 16 amino acids. In germline, CDR1 is MNHNS, CDR2 SASEGT. The ends were cut back, 1 base at V and 4 bases at J, with 16 bases in the middle.

This clonotype was counted a single time. J is TRBJ1-1 and V is TRBV12-3 or TRBV12-4, with a possible D match to TRBD1 (5 bases). The CDR3 length is 13 residues. Deletions cut 6 bases from V and 8 bases from J, with 16 bases between. The CDR3 DNA reads as TGTGCCAGCAGCCGGGCAGGGTTCGGGGAAGCTTTCTTT. Translated, it gives CASSRAGFGEAFF.

CDR3 amino acids: CASSPGTAYQPQHF. The CDR3 region has the DNA TGCGCCAGCAGCCCGGGGACCGCGTATCAGCCCCAGCATTTT. The chain combines TRBV5-1 with TRBJ1-5, with a weak D call TRBD1 (5 bases). V gave up 4 bases and J gave up 5 bases, with 13 bases separating them. Germline V gene data show CDR1 as SGHRS and CDR2 as YFSETQ. This CDR3 contains 14 residues.

The chain employs TRBV5-1 and TRBJ1-5; the D gene is possibly TRBD1 (6 bases). The length of the CDR3 is 15 residues. With 4 bases removed from V and 4 bases from J, the gap between germline ends came to 15 bases. CDR1 SGHRS and CDR2 YFSETQ come from the germline V gene. CDR3 DNA: TGCGCCAGCAGCCCGGATGGACAGATAAATCAGCCCCAGCATTTT. This sequence encodes CASSPDGQINQPQHF.

V and J are TRBV7-8 and TRBJ2-5, with a weak D call TRBD2 (6 bases). The J call is in doubt because the DNA end fits TRBJ2-7 better. Germline assignment: CDR1 SGHVS and CDR2 FQNEAQ. The CDR3 runs to 14 residues. CDR3 sequence (DNA): TGTGCCAGCAGCTGCGGGACGTACCAATACGAGCAGTACTTC. Its protein is CASSCGTYQYEQYF.

On this clonotype: Compared with germline, one end of the junction differs, possibly owing to a read error. The genes are TRBV18 and TRBJ2-3; 8 bases fit TRBD1. The CDR3 extends over 15 amino acids. Germline CDR1 KGHSH, CDR2 LQKENI. Here the CDR3 DNA reads TGTGCCTGCTCACCGGACAGGGAGAACACAGATACGCAGTATTTT. Amino acid sequence: CACSPDRENTDTQYF.

In its sample, this clonotype was seen many times. The rearrangement uses TRBV20-1 and TRBJ2-1, with D unresolved. The CDR3 is 13 residues long. V was cut by 5 bases and J by 6 bases, with 14 bases left in between. CDR1 DFQATT and CDR2 SNEGSKA come from the germline V gene (reference sequence). DNA for the CDR3: TGCAGTGCTGGCCGGGCCCCCGGCAATGAGCAGTTCTTC. This codes for CSAGRAPGNEQFF.

This clonotype came up many times. The chain links TRBV12-3 or TRBV12-4 to TRBJ2-1; no clear D gene. This CDR3 spans 13 amino acids. V lost 2 bases to trimming and J lost 7 bases, with 9 bases between them. The chain's CDR3 is CASSLSASNEQFF. The CDR3 DNA reads as TGTGCCAGCAGTTTATCTGCGTCAAATGAGCAGTTCTTC.

The chain employs TRBV6-5 and TRBJ2-1; no definite D call. CDR3 length equals 13 residues. Germline lookup yields CDR1 MNHEY and CDR2 SVGAGI. V lost 0 bases and J 6 bases, leaving 6 bases between the germline ends. This CDR3 is CASSYSMGNEQFF. CDR3 nucleotides: TGTGCCAGCAGTTACTCGATGGGCAATGAGCAGTTCTTC.

This clonotype was seen many times. The rearrangement uses TRBV12-3 or TRBV12-4 and TRBJ1-1; D perhaps matches TRBD1 (6 bases). The length of the CDR3 is 12 residues. Trimming removed 1 base from V and 7 bases from J, with 7 bases in between. CDR3 sequence (DNA): TGTGCCAGCAGTTTAGAGGACAGTGAAGCTTTCTTT. Protein sequence: CASSLEDSEAFF.